The rows below give T cell receptor beta chains drawn from one sample of a study of T cell changes during pregnancy in multiple sclerosis. The method was immunoSEQ multiplex PCR; TCRdb's version includes in-frame clones alone and lacks a portion of them. The data show about 93,000 clones, over 80% seen once. The sample here was peripheral blood, taken after pregnancy. These receptors all come from a female donor with multiple sclerosis, enrolled in a pregnancy study. CDR3s include the opening cysteine and the closing phenylalanine or tryptophan. Size is omitted from some rows. Given values are once, few, many or a class for expanded clones.

TRBJ2-7 TRBV10-3 NA CAISESGGRSDEQYF
TRBJ2-1 TRBV5-4 NA CASSFSGGHYNEQFF
TRBJ1-1 TRBV9 NA CASQKTGLNTEAFF
TRBJ2-3 TRBV9 NA CASSAVGDTQYF
TRBJ2-7 TRBV14 NA CASSEIITGQGADEQYF
TRBJ1-2 TRBV6-1 NA CASSEQGTGGENYGYTF
TRBJ1-1 TRBV30 few CAWHRPNTEAFF
TRBJ1-5 TRBV7-6 once CASSDSGFGEPQHF
TRBJ2-3 TRBV5-1 once CASSLMGLDTDTQYF
TRBJ1-2 TRBV29-1 NA CSVIRRGPNYGYTF
TRBJ1-2 TRBV7-2 NA CASSLGWGQGYGYTF
TRBJ2-1 TRBV7-7 NA CASSLGTGSNEQFF
TRBJ1-5 TRBV6-4 NA CASSDKGARYQYSNQPQHF
TRBJ2-6 TRBV7-9 NA CAGSLGQGDSGANVLTF
TRBJ2-7 TRBV2 NA CASSLSSHAYEQYF
TRBJ2-7 TRBV5-4 NA CASSLFSSYEQYF
TRBJ2-3 TRBV19 once CASSILGTGTDTQYF
TRBJ1-1 TRBV7-6 NA CASSLEQGNTEAFF
TRBJ1-1 TRBV18 NA CASSPPPRSRVNTEAFF
TRBJ2-3 TRBV18 NA CASSPRQGSPDTQYF
TRBJ1-1 TRBV7-9 NA CASSLARVNTEAFF
TRBJ1-1 TRBV11-2 NA CASSSPGGAVVTEAFF
TRBJ2-7 TRBV27 NA CASSPGLVGYEQYF